The 9 T cell receptor beta chains reported below all come from one sample, sequenced in a study of cytomegalovirus exposure and HLA in healthy donors. Researchers ran the PCR with 60 Vbeta and 13 Jbeta primers. TCRdb's table, derived via immunoSEQ multiplex PCR, lists solely in-frame clones and lacks some. The sample yields around 140,000 clones, around 78% seen once. The sample taken for sequencing was PBMCs. The receptors derive from a woman aged 18-29 years in good health and CMV-seropositive.

The V gene is TRBV27, the J gene TRBJ1-2; tentative D call: TRBD1 (5 bases). Germline CDR1 is MNHEY and CDR2 is SMNVEV (reference sequence). This CDR3 region has 13 residues. V lost 6 bases and J 4 bases, leaving 12 bases between the germline ends. The DNA of the CDR3 is TGTGCCAGCAGAACGACAGCCAGCTATGGCTACACCTTC. Amino acid sequence: CASRTTASYGYTF.

This clone was counted between two and nine times. Other DNA sequences in this sample translate to the same CDR3. The chain uses TRBV28 and TRBJ2-7; D gene uncertain. Germline CDR1 reads MDHEN; CDR2 reads SYDVKM. The CDR3 is made up of 11 amino acids. V dropped 4 bases and J dropped 4 bases, with 5 bases sitting between them. CDR3 amino acids: CASSSRYEQYF. In nucleotides, the CDR3 is TGTGCCAGCAGTTCGCGATACGAGCAGTACTTC.

The V call is TRBV7-2, the J call TRBJ1-1, with D unclear. The CDR3 sequence is 14 residues long. Germline V lookup: CDR1 SGHTA, CDR2 FQGNSA. Trimming pared 2 bases from V and 5 bases from J, leaving 12 bases between. CDR3 bases: TGTGCCAGCAGCTTACCCGGGATTGAGACTGAAGCTTTCTTT. Protein: CASSLPGIETEAFF.

V gene TRBV2 combines with J gene TRBJ2-2; 7 bases fit TRBD1. Trimming removed 6 bases from V and 3 bases from J; junction bases left unmatched: 7. This CDR3 has 15 residues. CDR1 and CDR2 (germline): SNHLY, FYNNEI. The CDR3 sequence: CASSMDRTYTGELFF. The CDR3 DNA sequence: TGTGCCAGCAGCATGGACAGGACCTACACCGGGGAGCTGTTTTTT. The full variable domain, in which reference TRBV2 and TRBJ2-2 provide the parts outside the CDR3, is EPEVTQTPSHQVTQMGQEVILRCVPISNHLYFYWYRQILGQKVEFLVSFYNNEISEKSEIFDDQFSVERPDGSNFTLKIRSTKLEDSAMYFCASSMDRTYTGELFFGEGSRLTVL.

This chain links TRBV15 with TRBJ1-5, with no clear D. This CDR3 contains 15 residues. The germline V and J ends were trimmed by 5 bases and 1 base, with 12 bases remaining between them. The germline CDR1 and CDR2 sequences are LNHNV and YYDKDF (reference sequence). The CDR3 nucleotides are TGTGCCACCAGCCAGCGGACGTCGAGCAATCAGCCCCAGCATTTT. It encodes CATSQRTSSNQPQHF.

This sequence joins TRBV5-1 and TRBJ2-7, with a possible D match to TRBD1 (7 bases). Germline lookup yields CDR1 SGHRS and CDR2 YFSETQ. The germline V and J ends were trimmed by 6 bases and 2 bases, with 18 bases remaining between them. The CDR3 is made up of 15 amino acids. This CDR3 is CASNPTGDSPYEQYF. CDR3 nucleotide sequence: TGCGCCAGCAACCCTACGGGGGACAGCCCCTACGAGCAGTACTTC. Combining the CDR3 with reference TRBV5-1 and TRBJ2-7 gives the whole variable domain KAGVTQTPRYLIKTRGQQVTLSCSPISGHRSVSWYQQTPGQGLQFLFEYFSETQRNKGNFPGRFSGRQFSNSRSEMNVSTLELGDSALYLCASNPTGDSPYEQYFGPGTRLTVT.

This clone showed up just once. V gene TRBV2 combines with J gene TRBJ2-5; TRBD2 matches at 9 bases. V lost 6 bases to trimming and J lost 5 bases; unmatched junction nucleotides: 10. This CDR3 comprises 15 residues. Germline V gives CDR1 SNHLY, CDR2 FYNNEI. CDR3 residues: CASRGLAGPRETQYF. CDR3 nucleotide sequence: TGTGCCAGCAGAGGCCTAGCGGGGCCCCGGGAGACCCAGTACTTC.

V and J are TRBV5-6 and TRBJ1-6; 8 bases agree with TRBD1. The CDR3 sequence is 15 residues long. Germline-derived CDR1 and CDR2 are SGHDT and YYEEEE. J was trimmed by 9 bases and V by 1 base; bases with no gene match: 6. The CDR3 here is CASSLLPQGASPLHF. The DNA for the CDR3 is TGTGCCAGCAGCTTGCTCCCCCAGGGGGCTTCACCCCTCCACTTT. Filled out from reference TRBV5-6 and TRBJ1-6, the complete variable domain reads DAGVTQSPTHLIKTRGQQVTLRCSPKSGHDTVSWYQQALGQGPQFIFQYYEEEERQRGNFPDRFSGHQFPNYSSELNVNALLLGDSALYLCASSLLPQGASPLHFGNGTRLTVT.

This clone was counted only a few times. The chain joins TRBV5-4 to TRBJ1-1, with TRBD1 matching over 7 bases. Per germline, CDR1 SGHNT and CDR2 YYREEE (reference sequence). J lost 8 bases, V lost 4 bases, and 8 bases had no gene match. This CDR3 contains 13 residues. CDR3 sequence reads: CASSPIDREEAFF. CDR3 bases: TGTGCCAGCAGCCCCATCGACAGGGAAGAAGCTTTCTTT.